This section outlines one TCR beta chain sequence together with its context. These data belong to a study of blood T cell repertoires in COVID-19. Sequencing used immunoSEQ multiplex PCR; TCRdb keeps in-frame clones, though not all of them. The data contain 190,000 or so clones, more than 80% of them seen just once; the ten biggest clones take up 1.2%. The germline V and J ends were trimmed by 0 bases and 4 bases, with 17 bases remaining between them. The CDR3 runs 17 residues. CDR1 is SGDLS and CDR2 is YYNGEE in the germline V gene. Sample: PBMCs or T cells enriched from blood (not recorded which). The chain carries TRBV9 and TRBJ1-3, with D perhaps TRBD1 (6 bases). This receptor was taken from a man aged 30-40 years who had recovered from COVID-19. The CDR3 spells CASSVAPGRGIGNTIYF. The CDR3 DNA is TGTGCCAGCAGCGTAGCTCCCGGCAGGGGAATAGGAAACACCATATATTTT.